This TCR beta chain was sequenced during a study of shared clonotypes between healthy human individuals. From germline, CDR1 is MNHEY and CDR2 SMNVEV (reference sequence). There are 15 residues in the CDR3. V lost 5 bases to trimming and J lost 0 bases, with 11 bases between them. Study-wide findings and caveats: Sample collection involved blood only; tissue repertoires are likely different. Donor clonotype sharing was expected to depend on sequencing depth.

Produced via immunoSEQ multiplex PCR; TCRdb's table is partial and in-frame only. The sample includes hundreds of thousands of clones, roughly four fifths of them seen just once. On this clone itself: What it binds is not known.

V gene TRBV27 combines with J gene TRBJ1-3; perhaps TRBD1 as D (6 bases). Sequencing input: PBMCs. This TCR was sampled from a woman aged 40 to 55 in good health. Some clones in this sample may be carry-over from other donors' samples. CDR3 in amino acids: CASSPTGYSGNTIYF. In DNA, the CDR3 is TGTGCCAGCAGTCCCACAGGGTACTCTGGAAACACCATATATTTT.